This T cell receptor beta chain comes out of a study of T-cell reconstitution after alpha-beta-depleted transplantation in children. General study points: Some patients owed their high day-60 TCRbeta diversity to surviving recipient T cells and thymic progenitors.

This sample's TCRbeta library carried unique molecular identifier barcodes. Via MiXCR, TCRdb re-called the PCR reads, giving one row per CDR3 protein. This sample has around 230,000 distinct CDR3 sequences, with roughly 15% found just once. CDR1 and CDR2 (germline): SGHDT, YYEEEE. The CDR3 sequence is 14 residues long. Trimming removed 2 bases at V and 3 bases at J, with 11 bases between. There are a few counts of this clonotype. Its antigen is unknown. This sequence joins TRBV5-6 and TRBJ1-1, with D uncertain. The receptor was isolated from a male patient aged 2 to 9 who had a stem cell transplant for acute lymphoblastic leukemia, so the T cells may come from the graft donor. The specimen was PBMCs, mostly from graft donor cells, collected 360 days after TCRalphabeta/CD19-depleted stem cell transplant. The CDR3 region has the DNA TGTGCCAGCAGCTTTCTCAAGGCGGACACTGAAGCTTTCTTT. Residues: CASSFLKADTEAFF.